Presented here are 22 T cell receptor beta chains from one specimen sequenced in a study of blood T cell repertoires in COVID-19. TCRdb keeps only in-frame clones here, not all; method: immunoSEQ multiplex PCR. The table includes over 95,000 clones, roughly 80% detected once. The sequenced sample consisted of peripheral blood. Source of these receptors: a human donor in a cohort sampled during active COVID-19.

CDR3 sequence (DNA): TGCAGCGTAAAAGGGGTCAATGAAAAACTGTTTTTT. This translates into CSVKGVNEKLFF. J is TRBJ1-4 and V is TRBV29-1, with TRBD1 as a possible D gene (5 bases). The CDR3 covers 12 residues. CDR1 and CDR2 (germline): SQVTM, ANQGSEA. Trimming left V 6 bases short and J 5 bases short, with 10 bases between.

This clone appeared once. The rearrangement links TRBV4-2 to TRBJ2-5; D perhaps matches TRBD2 (7 bases). Germline V CDR1 and CDR2: LGHNA, YNFKEQ. V lost 4 bases and J lost 1, with 13 bases in between. The CDR3 contains 15 residues. The CDR3 region is CASSPLGGRQETQYF. CDR3 nucleotide sequence: TGTGCCAGCAGCCCGTTGGGGGGGCGCCAAGAGACCCAGTACTTC.

The genes are TRBV6-5 and TRBJ2-1; TRBD1 matches 10 bases. The germline V gene has CDR1 MNHEY and CDR2 SVGAGI. This CDR3 is 15 amino acids long. Trimming removed 6 bases from V and 8 bases from J; junction bases left unmatched: 10. The CDR3 region has the DNA TGTGCCAGCAGCATGGGGACAGGGGTTCCTTATGAGCAGTTCTTC. It yields the protein CASSMGTGVPYEQFF.

The chain recombines TRBV7-9 with TRBJ2-5; D is possibly TRBD2 (5 bases). V was trimmed by 5 bases and J by 5 bases, leaving 9 bases between them. The CDR3 has 12 amino acids. Per germline, CDR1 SEHNR and CDR2 FQNEAQ (reference sequence). CDR3 sequence reads: CASSPGSETQYF. In nucleotides, the CDR3 is TGTGCCAGCAGCCCGGGGTCGGAGACCCAGTACTTC.

The gene calls are TRBV4-1 and TRBJ2-7, with 16 nucleotides matching TRBD2. This CDR3 has 18 residues. Per germline, CDR1 MGHRA and CDR2 YSYEKL. With 6 bases clipped from V and 3 bases from J, the junction kept 11 bases outside the gene matches. The CDR3 loop reads CASSTPQGTSGGDYEQYF. The CDR3 nucleotides are TGCGCCAGCAGTACCCCTCAAGGGACTAGCGGGGGGGACTACGAGCAGTACTTC.

The genes are TRBV4-3 and TRBJ1-5; TRBD1 might be the D (5 bases). V was clipped by 1 base and J by 5 bases, with 12 bases between them. This CDR3 spans 15 amino acids. The germline V gene encodes CDR1 LGHNA and CDR2 YSLEER. CDR3 region: CASSQGMGRDQPQHF. CDR3 sequence (DNA): TGCGCCAGCAGCCAAGGTATGGGCAGGGATCAGCCCCAGCATTTT.

The chain recombines TRBV12-3 or TRBV12-4 with TRBJ1-5; perhaps TRBD1 as D (6 bases). With 6 bases removed from V and 2 bases from J, the gap between germline ends came to 8 bases. The CDR3 runs 13 residues. CDR3 sequence reads: CASRPGGNQPQHF. CDR3 nucleotides: TGTGCCAGCAGACCAGGGGGCAATCAGCCCCAGCATTTT.

The chain joins TRBV4-2 to TRBJ1-4; no reliable D call. CDR1 is LGHNA and CDR2 is YNFKEQ in the germline V gene. This CDR3 is 15 amino acids long. Trimming removed 0 bases at V and 1 base at J, with 6 bases between. Here the CDR3 reads CASSQEAGTNEKLFF. The DNA for the CDR3 is TGTGCCAGCAGCCAAGAGGCGGGAACTAATGAAAAACTGTTTTTT.

The gene calls are TRBV19 and TRBJ2-5, with TRBD2 identical over 11 bases. The V gene end was trimmed by 6 bases and the J gene end by 5 bases; junction bases not matched to a gene: 8. Germline values: CDR1 LNHDA, CDR2 SQIVND (reference sequence). CDR3 length: 15 residues. The CDR3 reads CASRGTSGLGETQYF. The CDR3 nucleotides are TGTGCCAGTAGGGGGACTAGCGGATTAGGGGAGACCCAGTACTTC.

The rearrangement links TRBV27 to TRBJ2-7, with no clear D. The V end lost 8 bases, the J end lost 6 bases, and 11 bases lay between the germline ends. CDR1 is MNHEY, CDR2 SMNVEV, per germline (reference sequence). The CDR3 extends over 11 amino acids. The CDR3 DNA follows: TGTGCCAGCCATCACGAGGCCGAGCAGTACTTC. This encodes CASHHEAEQYF.

The V gene is TRBV5-6, the J gene TRBJ1-1; D remains unclear. The CDR3 length is 16 residues. The germline CDR1 and CDR2 sequences are SGHDT and YYEEEE. Deletions cut 3 bases from V and 3 bases from J, with 18 bases between. Here the CDR3 reads CASSWVFGTRDTEAFF. The CDR3 region has the DNA TGTGCCAGCAGCTGGGTGTTCGGCACTAGGGACACTGAAGCTTTCTTT.

This chain uses TRBV5-6 with TRBJ2-3; the match to TRBD1 covers 11 bases. V shed 1 base and J 15 bases; nucleotides not matched to a gene: 4. Germline V gene sequence: CDR1 SGHDT, CDR2 YYEEEE. The CDR3 is made up of 12 amino acids. The CDR3 bases are TGTGCCAGCAGCTTGTTCGGGACAGGGGGATATTTT. As protein: CASSLFGTGGYF.

The rearrangement links TRBV5-1 to TRBJ1-2, with a tentative D call TRBD1 (6 bases). This CDR3 spans 15 amino acids. With 0 bases removed from V and 7 bases from J, the gap between germline ends came to 16 bases. Per germline, CDR1 SGHRS and CDR2 YFSETQ. CDR3 in amino acids: CASSLEVTQGTGYTF. CDR3 in DNA: TGCGCCAGCAGCTTGGAGGTAACTCAGGGGACTGGCTACACCTTC.

CDR3 amino acids: CASSTRQGTNTIYF. CDR3 DNA sequence: TGTGCCAGCAGCACCCGACAGGGAACGAACACCATATATTTT. The chain carries TRBV7-2 and TRBJ1-3; 7 bases fit TRBD1. CDR1 and CDR2 (germline): SGHTA, FQGNSA. J lost 7 bases, V lost 5 bases, and 8 bases had no gene match. The CDR3 spans 14 residues.

This chain connects TRBV27 to TRBJ1-1, with TRBD1 matching 7 bases. Trimming cost V 6 bases and J 3 bases; bases outside gene matches: 13. Germline V CDR1 and CDR2: MNHEY, SMNVEV (reference sequence). The CDR3 length is 16 residues. The CDR3 sequence: CASRRDRIQNDTEAFF. CDR3 coding DNA: TGTGCCAGCAGGCGGGACAGAATTCAGAACGACACTGAAGCTTTCTTT.

The CDR3 DNA reads as TGTGCCAGCAGCCACTTAGTAGCTGGCGGCTACACCTTC. This sequence encodes CASSHLVAGGYTF. The chain uses TRBV14 and TRBJ1-2; D not resolved. The CDR3 sequence is 13 residues long. Germline V CDR1 and CDR2: SGHDN, FVKESK. V was shortened by 3 bases and J by 8 bases, with 13 bases between the two germline ends.

The chain couples TRBV14 to TRBJ2-1, with D maybe TRBD1 (5 bases). CDR1 is SGHDN, CDR2 FVKESK, per germline. The V and J ends lost 1 base and 7 bases respectively, with 14 bases between them. This CDR3 has 15 residues. DNA for the CDR3: TGTGCCAGCAGCCAAGCTCAGGGCTTTGGAAATGAGCAGTTCTTC. This sequence encodes CASSQAQGFGNEQFF. The full variable domain, completed using reference TRBV14 and TRBJ2-1, is EAGVTQFPSHSVIEKGQTVTLRCDPISGHDNLYWYRRVMGKEIKFLLHFVKESKQDESGMPNNRFLAERTGGTYSTLKVQPAELEDSGVYFCASSQAQGFGNEQFFGPGTRLTVL.

V usage is TRBV30 and J usage is TRBJ1-5; D unclear. Deletions cut 3 bases from V and 6 bases from J, with 18 bases between. The germline CDR1 and CDR2 sequences are GTSNPN and SVGIG (reference sequence). The CDR3 sequence is 15 residues long. The CDR3 protein is CAWRPSSAGSQPQHF. DNA of the CDR3: TGTGCCTGGAGACCCAGCAGTGCAGGTTCTCAGCCCCAGCATTTT.

CDR3 bases: TGTGCCAGCAGCTTAGGACGCGGGCCGCGCGCTGAAGCTTTCTTT. Residues: CASSLGRGPRAEAFF. This chain uses TRBV11-2 with TRBJ1-1, with D unclear. CDR3 length: 15 residues. CDR1 SGHAT and CDR2 FQNNGV come from the germline V gene. Between the trimmed V and J ends, which lost 1 base and 6 bases, there was a span of 15 bases.

This sequence joins TRBV5-1 and TRBJ2-3; perhaps TRBD1 as D (6 bases). CDR3 size: 15 residues. Germline lookup yields CDR1 SGHRS and CDR2 YFSETQ. The ends were cut back, 6 bases at V and 4 bases at J, with 18 bases in the middle. The CDR3 DNA reads TGCGCCAGCACCAGATCGAAACAGGGCTCAGATACGCAGTATTTT. It yields the protein CASTRSKQGSDTQYF. Full variable domain (remainder filled in from reference TRBV5-1 and TRBJ2-3): KAGVTQTPRYLIKTRGQQVTLSCSPISGHRSVSWYQQTPGQGLQFLFEYFSETQRNKGNFPGRFSGRQFSNSRSEMNVSTLELGDSALYLCASTRSKQGSDTQYFGPGTRLTVL.

The chain recombines TRBV4-3 with TRBJ2-2; D is unclear. Deletions cut 4 bases from V and 0 bases from J, with 9 bases between. Germline values: CDR1 LGHNA, CDR2 YSLEER. The CDR3 has 15 residues. DNA of the CDR3: TGCGCCAGCAGCCCGAGCCGTGCGAACACCGGGGAGCTGTTTTTT. Amino acids: CASSPSRANTGELFF.

The chain is built from TRBV11-2 and TRBJ2-3; TRBD1 aligns across 8 bases. V dropped 5 bases and J dropped 6; count of bases not matched to a gene: 7. The germline gives CDR1 SGHAT, CDR2 FQNNGV. This CDR3 has 14 amino acids. This chain's CDR3 is CASSRRQGSDTQYF. Written as DNA, the CDR3 is TGTGCCAGCAGCCGAAGACAGGGGTCCGATACGCAGTATTTT.